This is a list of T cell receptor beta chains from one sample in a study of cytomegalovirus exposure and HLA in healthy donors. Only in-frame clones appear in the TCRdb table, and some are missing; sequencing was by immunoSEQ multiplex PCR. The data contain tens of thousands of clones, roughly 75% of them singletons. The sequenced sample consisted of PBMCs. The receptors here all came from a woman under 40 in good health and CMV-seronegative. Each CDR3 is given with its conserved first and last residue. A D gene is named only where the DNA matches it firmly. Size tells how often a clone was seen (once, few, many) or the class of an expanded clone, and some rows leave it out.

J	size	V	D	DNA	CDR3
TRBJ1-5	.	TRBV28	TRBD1	TGTGCCAGCAACTGGGGACAGGGAGTACAGCCCCAGCATTTT	CASNWGQGVQPQHF
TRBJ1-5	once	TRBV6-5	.	TGTGCCAGCAGTTCGCGACAGGCAGATCAGCCCCAGCATTTT	CASSSRQADQPQHF
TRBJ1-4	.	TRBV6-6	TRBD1	TGTGCCAGCAGTTACTCGCGAGACAGGGGGGAAAAACTGTTTTTT	CASSYSRDRGEKLFF
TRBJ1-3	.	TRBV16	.	TGTGCCAGCAGCCGACAGCTCTCTGGAAACACCATATATTTT	CASSRQLSGNTIYF
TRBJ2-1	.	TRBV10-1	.	TGCGCCAGCAGTTTGGGACTCCCGACCTACAATGAGCAGTTCTTC	CASSLGLPTYNEQFF
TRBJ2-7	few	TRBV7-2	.	TGTGCCAGCAGCTTGCCAGGGGTCTACGAGCGGCAGTACTTC	CASSLPGVYERQYF
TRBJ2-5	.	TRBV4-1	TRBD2	TGCGCCAGCAGCCAAGTCTTGATACGGGAGGGCCAGGAGGAGACCCAGTACTTC	CASSQVLIREGQEETQYF
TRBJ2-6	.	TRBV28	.	TGTGCCAGCACCCCGCGGGGACTGACTGGGGCCAACGTCCTGACTTTC	CASTPRGLTGANVLTF
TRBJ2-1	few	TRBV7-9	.	TGTGCCAGCAGCGCATATGTGACCTCGGGGAATGAGCAGTTCTTC	CASSAYVTSGNEQFF
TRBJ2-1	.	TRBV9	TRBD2	TGTGCCAGCAGCGTAACTAGCGGGAGTGTCAATGAGCAGTTCTTC	CASSVTSGSVNEQFF
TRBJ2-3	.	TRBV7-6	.	TGTGCCAGCAGCTCTAGACTGACGGGTGGAGGAGATACGCAGTATTTT	CASSSRLTGGGDTQYF
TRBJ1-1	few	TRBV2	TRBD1	TGTGCCAACTCCGGGACAGGAGAGTGGGGCACTGAAGCTTTCTTT	CANSGTGEWGTEAFF
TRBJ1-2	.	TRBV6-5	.	TGTGCCAGTGTAGGGGCCGCAGGGGGCTACACCTTC	CASVGAAGGYTF
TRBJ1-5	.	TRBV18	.	TGTGCCAGCTCGGGACAAATCGATCAGCCCCAGCATTTT	CASSGQIDQPQHF
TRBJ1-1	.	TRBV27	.	TGTGCCAGCAGTTTATATGCGGGGCCGAACACTGAAGCTTTCTTT	CASSLYAGPNTEAFF
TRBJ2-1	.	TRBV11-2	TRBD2	TGTGCCAGCAGCTTAGGACTAGCGGGAGTCCACAATGAGCAGTTCTTC	CASSLGLAGVHNEQFF
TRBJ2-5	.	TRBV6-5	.	TGTGCCAGCAGTTACTCGGGCGGGAAAGAGACCCAGTACTTC	CASSYSGGKETQYF
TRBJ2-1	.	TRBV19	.	TGTGCCAGTAGTATAGGACTCTTCTACAATGAGCAGTTCTTC	CASSIGLFYNEQFF
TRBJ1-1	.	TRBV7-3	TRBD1	TGTGCCAGCAGTCCCGGGACAGGCCCTGAAGCTTTCTTT	CASSPGTGPEAFF
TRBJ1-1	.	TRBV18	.	TGTGCCAGCTCACCACTGGGGCGACAGTCACCCAACACTGAAGCTTTCTTT	CASSPLGRQSPNTEAFF
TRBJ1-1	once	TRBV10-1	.	TGCGCCAGCAGTGGAAAAGGACAGAACACTGAAGCTTTCTTT	CASSGKGQNTEAFF
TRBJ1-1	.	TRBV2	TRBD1	TGTGCCAGCAGCACGGGACAGGCAAACACTGAAGCTTTCTTT	CASSTGQANTEAFF
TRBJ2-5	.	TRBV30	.	TGTGCCTGCGCACGGGGGGCGGGAGAGACCCAGTACTTC	CACARGAGETQYF
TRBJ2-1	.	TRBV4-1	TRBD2	TGCGCCAGCAGCTTCCAACTGGATGGGACTAGCGGCGCAGCCTACAATGAGCAGTTCTTC	CASSFQLDGTSGAAYNEQFF
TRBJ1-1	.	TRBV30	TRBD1	TGTGCCTGGAGTTACTATGGACAGGGGCGAATCGCTTTCTTT	CAWSYYGQGRIAFF
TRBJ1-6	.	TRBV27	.	TGTGCCAGCAGTTTAGGGGGCAGGAATTCACCCCTCCACTTT	CASSLGGRNSPLHF
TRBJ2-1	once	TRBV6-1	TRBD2	TGTGCCAGTCACCGAGCGGGAGGGACATACAATGAGCAGTTCTTC	CASHRAGGTYNEQFF
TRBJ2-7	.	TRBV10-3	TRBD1	TGTGCCATCAGAGCCGGGACAGGCAACTCCTACGAGCAGTACTTC	CAIRAGTGNSYEQYF
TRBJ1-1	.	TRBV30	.	TGTGCCTGGAGGGGACTTAACACTGAAGCTTTCTTT	CAWRGLNTEAFF
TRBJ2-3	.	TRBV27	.	TGTGCCAGCAGTTGGATCCCCTACAGGGTAACAGATACGCAGTATTTT	CASSWIPYRVTDTQYF
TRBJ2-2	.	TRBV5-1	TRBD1	TGCGCCACCTTCCCGGGGACAGGGTCTACCGGGGAGCTGTTTTTT	CATFPGTGSTGELFF
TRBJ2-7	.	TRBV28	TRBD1	TGTGCCACCAAAGACAGGGCCCTCTCCTACGAGCAGTACTTC	CATKDRALSYEQYF
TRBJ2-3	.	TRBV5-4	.	TGTGCCAGCAGCTTGAAACAGGGATACACAGATACGCAGTATTTT	CASSLKQGYTDTQYF
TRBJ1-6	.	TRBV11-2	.	TGTGCCAGCAGCTTAGCACAGATATATAATTCACCCCTCCACTTT	CASSLAQIYNSPLHF
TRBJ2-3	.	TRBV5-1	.	TGCGCCAGCAGCTTGGCCGGCCAGGGATCGACAGATACGCAGTATTTT	CASSLAGQGSTDTQYF
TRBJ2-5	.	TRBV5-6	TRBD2	TGTGCCAGCAGCTCAGCCGGGACTAGCGTTGAGGCCCAGTACTTC	CASSSAGTSVEAQYF
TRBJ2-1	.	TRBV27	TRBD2	TGTGCCAGCAGTACCCTCGGGACTAGTCGCTACAATGAGCAGTTCTTC	CASSTLGTSRYNEQFF
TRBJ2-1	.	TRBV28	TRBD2	TGTGCCAGCAGTTTCCTAGCGGGAGGTTTTAATGAGCAGTTCTTC	CASSFLAGGFNEQFF
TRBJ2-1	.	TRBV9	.	TGTGCCAGCAGCGTAGGGGGCGGGAATACCTACAACGAGCAGTTCTTC	CASSVGGGNTYNEQFF
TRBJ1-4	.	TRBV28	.	TGTGCCAGCAGTTTATACGACCCGGGGAATGAAAAACTGTTTTTT	CASSLYDPGNEKLFF
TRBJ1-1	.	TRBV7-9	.	TGTTCCAGCAGCTTAGTTAGATGTGAAGCTTTCTTT	CSSSLVRCEAFF
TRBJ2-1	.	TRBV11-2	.	TGTGCCAGCAGCTTTCCTTCGCGGGCGGTAGTCTACAATGAGCAGTTCTTC	CASSFPSRAVVYNEQFF
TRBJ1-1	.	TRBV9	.	TGTGCCAGCAGCGTAGGGGTAGCGAACACTGAAGCTTTCTTT	CASSVGVANTEAFF
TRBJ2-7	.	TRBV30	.	TGTGCCTGGGGGGGGATTGGGGGAAGGTACGAGCAGTACTTC	CAWGGIGGRYEQYF
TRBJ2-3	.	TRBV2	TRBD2	TGTGCCAGCAGGTTAGCGGGAGTCACAGATACGCAGTATTTT	CASRLAGVTDTQYF
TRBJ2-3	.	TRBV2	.	TGTGCCAGCCCCGGGAAGAACACAGATACGCAGTATTTT	CASPGKNTDTQYF
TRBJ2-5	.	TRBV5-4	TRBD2	TGTGCCAGCAGCGGGCCCTCTAGCGGGGGAAATCAAGAGACCCAGTACTTC	CASSGPSSGGNQETQYF
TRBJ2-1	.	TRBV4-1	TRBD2	TGCGCCAGCACTAGCGGGAGTTGGAATGAGCAGTTCTTC	CASTSGSWNEQFF
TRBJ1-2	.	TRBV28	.	TGTGCCAGCACCCTACTCATGACAGATACATCCGCCTACACCTTC	CASTLLMTDTSAYTF
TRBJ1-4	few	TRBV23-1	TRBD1	TGCGCCAGCAGTCAAAATCGCCGGGACAGGGGTGAAAAACTGTTTTTT	CASSQNRRDRGEKLFF
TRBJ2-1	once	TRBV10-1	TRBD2	TGCGCCAGCAGTGTGGCGGGAGACCCCAATGAGCAGTTCTTC	CASSVAGDPNEQFF
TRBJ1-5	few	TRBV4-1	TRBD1	TGCGCCAGCAGCCAAGAAGGCCAGGGGGCTGTTCAGCCCCAGCATTTT	CASSQEGQGAVQPQHF